What follows describes a single TCR beta chain. Antigen: not known. Each donor was healthy, and each was a bone marrow donor. At the time of sampling, donors were nominally healthy, though unrecorded immune exposures were likely. These data are taken from a study of cytomegalovirus exposure and HLA in healthy donors. The CDR3 is 15 amino acids. The germline CDR1 and CDR2 sequences are SGHNT and YYREEE (reference sequence). V lost 4 bases, J lost 5 bases, and 18 bases lay in between. The PCR was carried out with 60 Vbeta primers and 13 Jbeta primers. The data were produced by immunoSEQ multiplex PCR, yet TCRdb's version contains in-frame clones alone and is incomplete. This sample yields 60,000 or so clones, of which approximately 80% are seen a single time; approximately 1.5% belongs to the top ten. General study findings and limits: TCR beta sequences reportedly predicted the HLA-A and HLA-B alleles of most subjects accurately.

The rearrangement links TRBV5-4 to TRBJ2-5, with a weak D call TRBD1 (6 bases). This sequence originates from a man aged 40-55 years in good health and CMV-seronegative. Sequencing was performed on PBMCs. In nucleotides, the CDR3 is TGTGCCAGCAGCCCCGGGACACCCGCCGGTGAGACCCAGTACTTC. It specifies CASSPGTPAGETQYF.